This TCR beta chain was sequenced for a study of T-cell memory formation after mild COVID-19 (dated by TCRdb to the early 2020s). Some background on the complete study: Most TCR sequence clusters were specific to one of the two donors. Two young, previously healthy adult volunteers, one female and one male, were included in the cohort. In two donors, T-cell clones that expanded and contracted after mild COVID-19 were tracked by sequencing TCRalpha and TCRbeta repertoires over time. Summary of the overall study and its limitations: Contracting CD4+ clones turned up mainly in the CM and EM memory subsets, whereas EMRA was where CD8+ clones were enriched. From day 15 to 85, contracting clones showed balanced CD4/CD8 phenotypes, whereas a second wave of clones that expanded from day 15 to 37 leaned towards CD4+. The detection of some responding clones in pre-infection memory suggests that pre-existing cross-reactive memory T cells joined the SARS-CoV-2 response. SARS-CoV-2 specificity was not confirmed for the second-wave clones peaking on day 37. The study included only a couple of mild cases, and larger cohorts that include severe cases with pre-infection samples were judged to be necessary.

This clonotype was recorded a few times. Which antigen it targets is not known. No much larger clone is present one base from it, and per-base qualities are unavailable. Germline trimming amounts to 5 bases on V and 4 bases on J, with 3 as the count of junction bases outside the gene matches. The CDR3 measures 14 amino acids from cysteine to phenylalanine. CDR3 DNA is the only sequence kept; it has 42 bases, read in frame from the first base. The germline V gene yields SGHTA for CDR1 and FQGNSA for CDR2. PBMCs were isolated by Ficoll-Paque density gradient centrifugation. The reads were generated on an Illumina NovaSeq 6000. TCRalpha and TCRbeta cDNA libraries were constructed by 5'RACE with constant-segment primers, with sample barcodes and unique molecular identifiers being introduced. Trizol reagent was used to extract RNA from every sample. Amplification of the libraries took two PCR steps, and the second step added a second sample barcode plus Illumina TruSeq adapters. Libraries were sequenced on an Illumina NovaSeq with 2 x 150 bp paired-end reads. In the paper's pipeline: Reads were demultiplexed and collapsed into UMI-guided consensus sequences with migec v1.2.7. Using mixcr v2.1.11, the UMI consensuses were aligned to TRA and TRB V and J templates and assembled into clonotypes. Clonotypes were classified as expanded or contracted when called significant by both edgeR and NoisET, with noise models trained on biological replicates. For edgeR calls, a false discovery rate-adjusted p below 0.01 and a log2 fold-change threshold of 1 were applied. As an exploratory analysis of dynamics, max-normalized trajectories of the 1000 most abundant clonotypes were examined by PCA with hierarchical clustering. Each responding clone was given a CD4 or CD8 phenotype based on the CD4+ and CD8+ repertoires, which had been sequenced separately. In TCRdb, the public reads were trimmed at Q25 with fastp and aligned with MiXCR, with productive beta chains retained. Identical CDR3 protein sequences are pooled into one entry, listed with their most common genes and DNA. The V and J calls were determined by TCRdb, not by the authors. The sample yields about 170,000 distinct CDR3 sequences; 10% to 15% were counted once. The ten largest account for roughly 3.4% of the sample.

This sequence originates from a man aged 18 to 29 who had mild COVID-19 (a few samples of this study predate the infection). The sample titles of this study are shuffled in the database, so cell type and time point are left out; the donor was told from shared clones. The rearranged chain carries TRBV7-2 and TRBJ2-5; 11 central bases correspond to TRBD1. Sequenced material: PBMCs or a T cell subset sorted from them (not recorded which). This receptor carries the CDR3 CASSMGQGGETQYF. The sequenced DNA: TGTGCCAGCAGCATGGGACAGGGGGGAGAGACCCAGTACTTC.